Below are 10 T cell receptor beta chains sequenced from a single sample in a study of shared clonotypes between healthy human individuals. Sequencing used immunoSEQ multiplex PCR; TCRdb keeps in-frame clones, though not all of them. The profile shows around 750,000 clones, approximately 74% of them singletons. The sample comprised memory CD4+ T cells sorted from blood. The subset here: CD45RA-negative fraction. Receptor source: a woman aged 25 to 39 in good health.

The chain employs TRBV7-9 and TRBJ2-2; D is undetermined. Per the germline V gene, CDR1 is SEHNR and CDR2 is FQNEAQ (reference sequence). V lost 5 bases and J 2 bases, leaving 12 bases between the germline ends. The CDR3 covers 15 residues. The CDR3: CASSPASINTGELFF. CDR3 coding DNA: TGTGCCAGCAGCCCCGCCTCCATTAACACCGGGGAGCTGTTTTTT.

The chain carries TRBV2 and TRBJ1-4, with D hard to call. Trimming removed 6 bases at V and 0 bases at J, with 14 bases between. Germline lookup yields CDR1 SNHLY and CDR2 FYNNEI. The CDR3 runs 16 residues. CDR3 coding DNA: TGTGCCAGCAGGCGTAGGGATAGGACAACTAATGAAAAACTGTTTTTT. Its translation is CASRRRDRTTNEKLFF.

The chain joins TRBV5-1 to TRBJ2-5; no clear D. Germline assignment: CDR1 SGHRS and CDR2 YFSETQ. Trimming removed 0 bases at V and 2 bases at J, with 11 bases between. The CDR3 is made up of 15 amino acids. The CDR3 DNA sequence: TGCGCCAGCAGCTTGGGGTTGGGCAGGCAAGAGACCCAGTACTTC. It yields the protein CASSLGLGRQETQYF.

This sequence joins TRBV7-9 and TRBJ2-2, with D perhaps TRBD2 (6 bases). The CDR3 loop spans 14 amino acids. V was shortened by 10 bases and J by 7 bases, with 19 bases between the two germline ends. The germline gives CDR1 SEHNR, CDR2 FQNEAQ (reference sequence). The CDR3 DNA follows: TGTGCCACAGGCGGGACGCTGAAGGGCGGGGAGCTGTTTTTT. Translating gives CATGGTLKGGELFF.

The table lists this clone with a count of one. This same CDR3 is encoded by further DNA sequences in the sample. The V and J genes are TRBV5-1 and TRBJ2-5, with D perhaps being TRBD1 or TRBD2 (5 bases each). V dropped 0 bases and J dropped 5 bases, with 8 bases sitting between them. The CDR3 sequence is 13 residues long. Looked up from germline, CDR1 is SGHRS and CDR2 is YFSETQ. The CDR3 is CASSLVGEETQYF. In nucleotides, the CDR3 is TGCGCCAGCAGCTTGGTAGGGGAGGAGACCCAGTACTTC.

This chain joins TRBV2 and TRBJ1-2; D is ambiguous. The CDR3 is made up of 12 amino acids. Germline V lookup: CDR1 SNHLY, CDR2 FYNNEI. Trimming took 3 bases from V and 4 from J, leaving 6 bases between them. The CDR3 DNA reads TGTGCCAGCAGTGAGGTTGGCTATGGCTACACCTTC. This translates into CASSEVGYGYTF.

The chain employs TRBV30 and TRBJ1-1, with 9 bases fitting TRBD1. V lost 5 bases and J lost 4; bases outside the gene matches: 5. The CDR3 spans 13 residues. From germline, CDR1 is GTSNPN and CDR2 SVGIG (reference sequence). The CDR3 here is CAWGTGRSTEAFF. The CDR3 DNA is TGTGCCTGGGGGACAGGGCGTAGCACTGAAGCTTTCTTT. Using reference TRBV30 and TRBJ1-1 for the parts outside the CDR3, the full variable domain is SQTIHQWPATLVQPVGSPLSLECTVEGTSNPNLYWYRQAAGRGLQLLFYSVGIGQISSEVPQNLSASRPQDRQFILSSKKLLLSDSGFYLCAWGTGRSTEAFFGQGTRLTVV.

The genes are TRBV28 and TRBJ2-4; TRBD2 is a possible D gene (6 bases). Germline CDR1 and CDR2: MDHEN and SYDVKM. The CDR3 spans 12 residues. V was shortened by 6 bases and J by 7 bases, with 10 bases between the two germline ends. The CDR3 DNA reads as TGTGCCAGCAGGAGTGGAGGGAACATTCAGTACTTC. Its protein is CASRSGGNIQYF.

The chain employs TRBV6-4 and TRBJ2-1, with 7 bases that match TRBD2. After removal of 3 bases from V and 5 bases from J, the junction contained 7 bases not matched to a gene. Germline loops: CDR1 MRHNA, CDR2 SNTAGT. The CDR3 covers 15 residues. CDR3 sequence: CASSEFSGHHNEQFF. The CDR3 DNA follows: TGTGCCAGCAGTGAATTTAGCGGGCATCACAATGAGCAGTTCTTC.

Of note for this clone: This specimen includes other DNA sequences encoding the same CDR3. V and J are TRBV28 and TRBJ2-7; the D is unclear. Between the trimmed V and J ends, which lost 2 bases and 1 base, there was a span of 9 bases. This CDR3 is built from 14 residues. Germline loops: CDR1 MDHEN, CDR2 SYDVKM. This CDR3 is CASSLPDISYEQYF. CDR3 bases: TGTGCCAGCAGTTTACCAGACATTTCCTACGAGCAGTACTTC.